This passage covers 31 T cell receptor beta chains from one sample sequenced in a study of blood T cell repertoires in COVID-19. Method: immunoSEQ multiplex PCR; TCRdb's copy keeps in-frame clones and lacks some. Counted here are 150,000 to 200,000 clones, about 80% occurring once; the ten biggest clones make up roughly a fifth. The sample consisted of peripheral blood. The receptor set was obtained from an elderly woman with acute or convalescent COVID-19.

The CDR3: CASTFNYNEQFF. In DNA form, the CDR3 reads TGTGCCAGCACCTTTAATTACAATGAGCAGTTCTTC. This chain uses TRBV6-6 with TRBJ2-1; unclear D gene. V lost 7 bases and J 4 bases, leaving 8 bases between the germline ends. CDR3 length: 12 residues. Germline V gene lookup returns CDR1 MNHNY and CDR2 SVGAGI (reference sequence).

The chain couples TRBV15 to TRBJ1-4; unclear D gene. This CDR3 region has 15 residues. Germline V gene data show CDR1 as LNHNV and CDR2 as YYDKDF (reference sequence). The germline V and J ends were trimmed by 5 bases and 0 bases, with 10 bases remaining between them. The DNA of the CDR3 is TGTGCCACCAGCCCAAGAACAACAACTAATGAAAAACTGTTTTTT. Its protein product is CATSPRTTTNEKLFF.

CDR3 DNA: TGTGCCAGCAGTGAGGGGGTAGGGTACGAGCAGTACTTC. Its translation is CASSEGVGYEQYF. The chain couples TRBV28 to TRBJ2-7, with D maybe TRBD1 (6 bases). In germline, CDR1 is MDHEN, CDR2 SYDVKM. The CDR3 covers 13 residues. V shed 5 bases and J shed 4 bases, with 12 bases lying between them.

The rearrangement joins TRBV28 to TRBJ2-5, with 10 positions matching TRBD1. V dropped 6 bases and J dropped 6; count of bases not matched to a gene: 4. CDR3 length equals 13 residues. Germline V gene data show CDR1 as MDHEN and CDR2 as SYDVKM. The CDR3 DNA sequence: TGTGCCAGCAGGGGACAGGGGATGCAGACCCAGTACTTC. Translating gives CASRGQGMQTQYF.

This clone turned up a few times. The rearrangement uses TRBV18 and TRBJ1-1; D remains ambiguous. Per germline, CDR1 KGHSH and CDR2 LQKENI. This CDR3 has 15 residues. V lost 1 base, J lost 4 bases, and 13 bases lay in between. The CDR3 nucleotides read TGTGCCAGCTCACCACAAGGCTTGGAGGGCACTGAAGCTTTCTTT. Protein: CASSPQGLEGTEAFF.

This chain links TRBV6-5 with TRBJ1-5, with D possibly being TRBD1 (6 bases). CDR3 length equals 15 residues. The V and J ends lost 6 bases and 2 bases respectively, with 14 bases between them. Looked up from germline, CDR1 is MNHEY and CDR2 is SVGAGI. The CDR3: CASSQTPGGNQPQHF. The CDR3 DNA sequence: TGTGCCAGCAGCCAAACTCCAGGGGGCAATCAGCCCCAGCATTTT.

V and J are TRBV27 and TRBJ2-1; D unresolved. Germline values: CDR1 MNHEY, CDR2 SMNVEV (reference sequence). V was cut by 8 bases and J by 9 bases, with 11 bases left in between. This CDR3 region has 11 residues. CDR3 sequence reads: CASFIRGEQFF. The CDR3 nucleotides read TGTGCCAGCTTTATACGAGGTGAGCAGTTCTTC.

This clone was observed a handful of times. V and J are TRBV15 and TRBJ1-5; 7 bases agree with TRBD1. The CDR3 is 15 residues long. V shed 3 bases and J 5 bases; nucleotides not matched to a gene: 7. Germline V gene sequence: CDR1 LNHNV, CDR2 YYDKDF (reference sequence). This CDR3 is CATSSKGRGDQPQHF. In DNA form, the CDR3 reads TGTGCCACCAGCAGCAAGGGCAGGGGGGATCAGCCCCAGCATTTT. The full variable domain, its missing parts supplied by reference TRBV15 and TRBJ1-5, is DAMVIQNPRYQVTQFGKPVTLSCSQTLNHNVMYWYQQKSSQAPKLLFHYYDKDFNNEADTPDNFQSRRPNTSFCFLDIRSPGLGDTAMYLCATSSKGRGDQPQHFGDGTRLSIL.

V and J are TRBV11-2 and TRBJ2-7; no definite D call. This CDR3 comprises 14 residues. Germline CDR1 reads SGHAT; CDR2 reads FQNNGV. V gave up 0 bases and J gave up 2 bases, with 8 bases separating them. CDR3 residues: CASSLDLGTYEQYF. The CDR3 DNA follows: TGTGCCAGCAGCTTAGATCTAGGAACCTACGAGCAGTACTTC.

This chain joins TRBV9 and TRBJ2-3; possible D gene TRBD2, 5 bases. The CDR3 covers 14 residues. V was shortened by 4 bases and J by 4 bases, with 13 bases between the two germline ends. CDR1 and CDR2 from the germline V gene are SGDLS and YYNGEE. CDR3 bases: TGTGCCAGCAGCCCTGTGTGGAGGTCAGATACGCAGTATTTT. Encoded protein: CASSPVWRSDTQYF.

The chain carries TRBV6-4 and TRBJ2-7; D possibly corresponds to TRBD1 (5 bases). The CDR3 has 16 residues. The germline V and J ends were trimmed by 2 bases and 2 bases, with 16 bases remaining between them. Per the germline V gene, CDR1 is MRHNA and CDR2 is SNTAGT. CDR3 sequence reads: CASSDALGRGTYEQYF. Written as DNA, the CDR3 is TGTGCCAGCAGTGACGCCTTGGGAAGGGGCACCTACGAGCAGTACTTC.

V and J are TRBV18 and TRBJ1-1, with D unresolved. The CDR3 spans 14 residues. Per germline, CDR1 KGHSH and CDR2 LQKENI. V shed 4 bases and J shed 0 bases, with 9 bases lying between them. This CDR3 is CASSRAGVNTEAFF. CDR3 nucleotides: TGTGCCAGCTCACGGGCGGGTGTGAACACTGAAGCTTTCTTT.

This chain uses TRBV30 with TRBJ1-3, with D perhaps TRBD1 (5 bases). The CDR3 runs to 12 residues. Trimming pared 3 bases from V and 5 bases from J, leaving 8 bases between. Germline values: CDR1 GTSNPN, CDR2 SVGIG (reference sequence). CDR3 nucleotides: TGTGCCTGGAGGCCAGGGCGAAACACCATATATTTT. Its translation: CAWRPGRNTIYF.

The genes are TRBV3-1 (or the pseudogene TRBV3-2) and TRBJ2-5; D is possibly TRBD2 (5 bases). Trimming pared 1 base from V and 2 bases from J, leaving 11 bases between. Germline V gene lookup returns CDR1 LGHDT and CDR2 YNNKEL (reference sequence). This CDR3 comprises 15 residues. This CDR3 is CASSQVPGTQETQYF. The CDR3 DNA reads TGTGCCAGCAGCCAAGTGCCGGGAACACAAGAGACCCAGTACTTC.

V is TRBV15 and J is TRBJ2-7, with D possibly matching TRBD1 (5 bases). Per germline, CDR1 LNHNV and CDR2 YYDKDF (reference sequence). The V gene lost 3 bases and the J gene lost 4 bases, with 19 bases spanning the gap. CDR3 length equals 16 residues. The CDR3 DNA follows: TGTGCCACCAGCAGTAGGGGATTGTCAGGAGATTACGAGCAGTACTTC. Encoded protein: CATSSRGLSGDYEQYF.

This clone has only one observation. The chain joins TRBV6-1 to TRBJ1-2; D is unclear. The CDR3 loop spans 13 amino acids. Per the germline V gene, CDR1 is MNHNS and CDR2 is SASEGT. Trimming removed 6 bases from V and 2 bases from J, with 10 bases in between. The CDR3 reads CASSPSGNYGYTF. As DNA, the CDR3 is TGTGCCAGCAGCCCGTCGGGGAACTATGGCTACACCTTC.

The rearrangement joins TRBV5-1 to TRBJ2-3; TRBD1 agrees at 8 bases. V lost 4 bases, J lost 2 bases, and 9 bases stayed unmatched. Per the germline V gene, CDR1 is SGHRS and CDR2 is YFSETQ. The CDR3 covers 16 residues. The CDR3 spells CASSTSQGVFTDTQYF. The CDR3 nucleotides read TGCGCCAGCAGCACCTCACAGGGGGTTTTCACAGATACGCAGTATTTT.

V and J are TRBV6-5 and TRBJ1-2; a possible D gene is TRBD1 (5 bases). From germline, CDR1 is MNHEY and CDR2 SVGAGI. V lost 6 bases, J lost 7 bases, and 18 bases lay in between. The CDR3 totals 14 residues. The CDR3, as DNA: TGTGCCAGCAGCTACGACCCAGGGACTAGTGGCTACACCTTC. Amino acid sequence: CASSYDPGTSGYTF.

The table lists this clone with a few counts. The chain carries TRBV18 and TRBJ1-4, with a weak D call TRBD1 (6 bases). V was trimmed by 2 bases and J by 7 bases, leaving 20 bases between them. The CDR3 sequence is 17 residues long. The V gene's germline CDR1 is KGHSH and CDR2 LQKENI. The CDR3: CASSPGMVGTSGEKLFF. Written as DNA, the CDR3 is TGTGCCAGCTCACCAGGGATGGTAGGGACATCTGGTGAAAAACTGTTTTTT.

The chain carries TRBV7-9 and TRBJ1-2; 7 bases agree with TRBD1. CDR1 and CDR2 from the germline V gene are SEHNR and FQNEAQ (reference sequence). With V trimmed by 5 bases and J by 6 bases, 6 bases remained unmatched. This CDR3 region has 13 residues. CDR3 region: CASSPQGFNGYTF. The CDR3, as DNA: TGTGCCAGCAGCCCACAGGGGTTCAATGGCTACACCTTC.

The chain joins TRBV19 to TRBJ2-1, with TRBD2 matching 8 bases. Unmatched junction bases numbered 11, after V lost 1 base and J lost 6 bases. This CDR3 comprises 17 residues. The germline V gene encodes CDR1 LNHDA and CDR2 SQIVND (reference sequence). The CDR3 nucleotides read TGTGCCAGTAGTATAGGACGGGGGGGCTCTCGTTCCAATGAGCAGTTCTTC. Its protein product is CASSIGRGGSRSNEQFF.

CDR3 protein: CASSPGQGSGYTF. The CDR3, as DNA: TGTGCCAGCAGCCCAGGACAGGGGTCTGGCTACACCTTC. The gene calls are TRBV4-2 and TRBJ1-2; 9 bases match TRBD1. Germline V gene lookup returns CDR1 LGHNA and CDR2 YNFKEQ. The ends lost 4 bases at V and 7 bases at J; junction bases unmatched: 4. The CDR3 has 13 residues.

V is TRBV2 and J is TRBJ1-2; D is undetermined. V dropped 4 bases and J dropped 8 bases, with 17 bases sitting between them. Germline V gene lookup returns CDR1 SNHLY and CDR2 FYNNEI. This CDR3 comprises 14 residues. CDR3 in amino acids: CASSALEGTDGYTF. CDR3 coding DNA: TGTGCCAGCAGTGCGCTTGAGGGAACGGACGGCTACACCTTC.

The J gene is TRBJ2-5, the V gene TRBV29-1; tentative D call: TRBD1 (6 bases). Trimming pared 0 bases from V and 2 bases from J, leaving 16 bases between. This CDR3 spans 16 amino acids. Germline V gene sequence: CDR1 SQVTM, CDR2 ANQGSEA. The CDR3 here is CSVEDLRGLSQETQYF. The CDR3 region has the DNA TGCAGCGTTGAAGACCTCAGGGGTTTGAGTCAAGAGACCCAGTACTTC.

The V gene is TRBV15, the J gene TRBJ2-5, with 7 bases lining up with TRBD2. Unmatched junction bases numbered 4, after V lost 5 bases and J lost 4 bases. The CDR3 has 13 amino acids. Germline assignment: CDR1 LNHNV and CDR2 YYDKDF (reference sequence). DNA of the CDR3: TGTGCCACCAGCCTAGCGGTGGGAGAGACCCAGTACTTC. It specifies CATSLAVGETQYF.

This clone is termed hyperexpanded. The genes are TRBV15 and TRBJ2-3, with 10 nucleotides matching TRBD1. Unmatched junction bases numbered 1, after V lost 3 bases and J lost 1 base. Looked up from germline, CDR1 is LNHNV and CDR2 is YYDKDF (reference sequence). CDR3 size: 15 residues. For the CDR3, the DNA is TGTGCCACCAGCAGTGGGACAGGGGGCACAGATACGCAGTATTTT. Encoded protein: CATSSGTGGTDTQYF.

The chain recombines TRBV20-1 with TRBJ1-3; D is possibly TRBD1 (5 bases). The CDR3 is 11 residues long. Germline V gene data show CDR1 as DFQATT and CDR2 as SNEGSKA (reference sequence). V lost 3 bases and J 10 bases, leaving 10 bases between the germline ends. CDR3 DNA: TGCAGTGCTAGGGGGGGGACGACCATATATTTT. The encoded protein is CSARGGTTIYF.

This chain uses TRBV19 with TRBJ2-7; the match to TRBD1 covers 8 bases. Per germline, CDR1 LNHDA and CDR2 SQIVND (reference sequence). V shed 0 bases, J shed 2 bases, and the junction held 6 bases outside the gene matches. This CDR3 comprises 16 residues. Here the CDR3 DNA reads TGTGCCAGTAGTATAGACCCCCGGGACAGGCCCTACGAGCAGTACTTC. This sequence encodes CASSIDPRDRPYEQYF.

The chain joins TRBV10-3 to TRBJ1-6; tentative D call: TRBD1 (6 bases). From germline, CDR1 is ENHRY and CDR2 SYGVKD. The CDR3 loop spans 14 amino acids. Trimming took off 4 bases at V and 8 bases at J, with 12 bases between the two ends. CDR3 DNA sequence: TGTGCCATCAGTGGTCAGGGGATCGATTCACCCCTCCACTTT. Amino acids: CAISGQGIDSPLHF.

The gene calls are TRBV27 and TRBJ2-2; 7 bases agree with TRBD1. Trimming took 6 bases from V and 3 from J; bases not matched to a gene: 4. CDR3 size: 14 residues. Germline-derived CDR1 and CDR2 are MNHEY and SMNVEV (reference sequence). DNA for the CDR3: TGTGCCAGCAGGAGTCAGGGGGACACCGGGGAGCTGTTTTTT. As protein: CASRSQGDTGELFF.

The chain is built from TRBV18 and TRBJ2-5, with D perhaps TRBD2 (5 bases). This CDR3 comprises 13 residues. From germline, CDR1 is KGHSH and CDR2 LQKENI. Trimming removed 2 bases at V and 4 bases at J, with 8 bases between. The CDR3 DNA reads TGTGCCAGCTCACCATCTAGCCTAGAGACCCAGTACTTC. This sequence encodes CASSPSSLETQYF. The whole variable domain, filled in from reference TRBV18 and TRBJ2-5, reads NAGVMQNPRHLVRRRGQEARLRCSPMKGHSHVYWYRQLPEEGLKFMVYLQKENIIDESGMPKERFSAEFPKEGPSILRIQQVVRGDSAAYFCASSPSSLETQYFGPGTRLLVL.